This entry lists 27 T cell receptor beta chains sequenced from one sample in a study of CD8+ T cells in alopecia areata. cDNA reverse transcribed from extracted RNA served as the sequencing template. Only in-frame clones appear in the TCRdb table, and some are missing; sequencing was by immunoSEQ multiplex PCR. The repertoire holds about 100,000 clones, 84% seen once, with roughly 23% in the top ten. Treatment given: oral pan-JAK inhibitor, 5-10 mg twice daily. The sample was CD8+ T cells sorted from blood, taken at week 24, from a patient treated with tofacitinib. All receptors come from a human donor with alopecia areata.

J is TRBJ1-1 and V is TRBV29-1, with D tentatively TRBD1 (5 bases). From germline, CDR1 is SQVTM and CDR2 ANQGSEA. The CDR3 loop spans 13 amino acids. V was trimmed by 0 bases and J by 7 bases, leaving 12 bases between them. The DNA for the CDR3 is TGCAGCGTTGAAGAGGGGCAGGGTAGTGAAGCTTTCTTT. Translation gives CSVEEGQGSEAFF.

This clone appeared once. This chain uses TRBV29-1 with TRBJ2-1; D may match TRBD1 or TRBD2 (5 bases each). Trimming left V 7 bases short and J 4 bases short, with 20 bases between. This CDR3 contains 15 residues. Germline CDR1 SQVTM, CDR2 ANQGSEA. The CDR3 loop is CSAEGQGEWYNEQFF. The CDR3 nucleotides are TGCAGCGCCGAAGGCCAGGGAGAGTGGTACAATGAGCAGTTCTTC.

J is TRBJ2-7 and V is TRBV5-1; the D gene is possibly TRBD1 (5 bases). The V end was cut by 4 bases, the J end by 3 bases, with 17 bases between. The CDR3 length is 15 residues. The germline V gene encodes CDR1 SGHRS and CDR2 YFSETQ. In DNA form, the CDR3 reads TGCGCCAGCAGCATGGGTCCAGGGCATATCTACGAGCAGTACTTC. Translated: CASSMGPGHIYEQYF.

The V gene is TRBV7-9, the J gene TRBJ1-2; D ambiguous. The germline V gene encodes CDR1 SEHNR and CDR2 FQNEAQ (reference sequence). Trimming took off 1 base at V and 2 bases at J, with 8 bases between the two ends. This CDR3 region has 14 residues. The CDR3 loop is CASSLVAVNYGYTF. The CDR3 coding sequence is TGTGCCAGCAGCTTAGTAGCAGTGAACTATGGCTACACCTTC.

This chain connects TRBV6-5 to TRBJ2-7, with D uncertain. The CDR3 runs 13 residues. CDR1 is MNHEY and CDR2 is SVGAGI in the germline V gene. The ends were cut back, 2 bases at V and 3 bases at J, with 8 bases in the middle. CDR3 protein: CASSYGGVYEQYF. The CDR3 region has the DNA TGTGCCAGCAGTTACGGCGGAGTCTACGAGCAGTACTTC.

The rearrangement links TRBV29-1 to TRBJ2-5; weak D call: TRBD2 (6 bases). CDR1 and CDR2 (germline): SQVTM, ANQGSEA. The CDR3 spans 13 residues. With 7 bases removed from V and 5 bases from J, the gap between germline ends came to 17 bases. The CDR3 loop reads CSAGVRGGETQYF. The CDR3 DNA follows: TGCAGCGCGGGGGTGAGGGGTGGGGAGACCCAGTACTTC.

The chain links TRBV11-3 to TRBJ2-1; 7 bases line up with TRBD2. The CDR3 runs to 14 residues. Germline CDR1 is SGHNT and CDR2 is YENEEA. The V and J ends lost 3 bases and 9 bases, in that order; junction bases with no gene match: 8. The CDR3 DNA follows: TGTGCCAGCAGCTTCCCAGGGACTACGGGTGAGCAGTTCTTC. Protein sequence: CASSFPGTTGEQFF.

The V gene is TRBV7-9, the J gene TRBJ2-7, with 11 nucleotides matching TRBD2. Trimming cost V 4 bases and J 0 bases; bases outside gene matches: 5. This CDR3 comprises 16 residues. Germline V gene sequence: CDR1 SEHNR, CDR2 FQNEAQ (reference sequence). CDR3 sequence reads: CASSSQTSGVSYEQYF. CDR3 DNA: TGTGCCAGCAGCTCCCAGACTAGCGGGGTCTCCTACGAGCAGTACTTC.

The rearrangement uses TRBV10-3 and TRBJ2-7, with 8 bases lining up with TRBD2. This CDR3 region has 16 residues. The germline V gene has CDR1 ENHRY and CDR2 SYGVKD. The trim removed 6 bases at V and 4 bases at J, leaving 14 bases unmatched. The CDR3 is CAIRSLIAGRGYEQYF. In DNA form, the CDR3 reads TGTGCCATCAGGTCCCTAATAGCGGGACGAGGATACGAGCAGTACTTC.

The genes are TRBV5-6 and TRBJ2-7; 9 bases are shared with TRBD1. V lost 3 bases and J lost 4; bases outside the gene matches: 5. The CDR3 has 14 amino acids. Per germline, CDR1 SGHDT and CDR2 YYEEEE. CDR3 in DNA: TGTGCCAGCAGCTCGGGACAGGGTAGTTACGAGCAGTACTTC. Translating it yields CASSSGQGSYEQYF.

By proportion, this clone is medium-sized. The chain links TRBV7-9 to TRBJ2-5; TRBD2 agrees at 10 bases. CDR1 is SEHNR and CDR2 is FQNEAQ in the germline V gene (reference sequence). The CDR3 runs to 16 residues. The junction had 8 bases not matched to a gene; V was cut back by 5 bases and J by 2 bases. This chain's CDR3 is CASSPELAGIQETQYF. In DNA form, the CDR3 reads TGTGCCAGCAGCCCAGAACTAGCGGGGATTCAAGAGACCCAGTACTTC.

The chain links TRBV5-4 to TRBJ1-2; possible D gene TRBD1, 5 bases. The germline V and J ends were trimmed by 1 base and 8 bases, with 18 bases remaining between them. The germline CDR1 and CDR2 sequences are SGHNT and YYREEE (reference sequence). CDR3 length: 15 amino acids. The CDR3 reads CASSLNHGGVRGYTF. CDR3 DNA sequence: TGTGCCAGCAGCTTGAACCACGGAGGGGTCCGAGGCTACACCTTC.

The gene calls are TRBV29-1 and TRBJ2-7; D may match TRBD1 or TRBD2 (5 bases each). V dropped 4 bases and J dropped 5 bases, with 18 bases sitting between them. CDR1 and CDR2 from the germline V gene are SQVTM and ANQGSEA. There are 14 residues in the CDR3. CDR3 in amino acids: CSVGRIGGVDEQYF. The CDR3 coding sequence is TGCAGCGTTGGACGGATTGGGGGAGTCGACGAGCAGTACTTC.

The chain joins TRBV6-5 to TRBJ2-3; possible D gene TRBD2, 6 bases. The germline V gene encodes CDR1 MNHEY and CDR2 SVGAGI. The V and J ends lost 0 bases and 3 bases respectively, with 10 bases between them. The CDR3 extends over 15 amino acids. Written as DNA, the CDR3 is TGTGCCAGCAGTTACTCAAATAGCGGTACAGATACGCAGTATTTT. Its translation: CASSYSNSGTDTQYF.

V usage is TRBV7-9 and J usage is TRBJ2-5; 7 nucleotides align to TRBD2. Germline-derived CDR1 and CDR2 are SEHNR and FQNEAQ (reference sequence). With 8 bases clipped from V and 13 bases from J, the junction kept 16 bases outside the gene matches. The CDR3 contains 13 residues. The CDR3: CASSWGGPYHGYF. For the CDR3, the DNA is TGTGCCAGCTCTTGGGGGGGACCCTACCACGGGTACTTC.

This rearrangement joins TRBV27 to TRBJ2-7; 7 nucleotides match TRBD1. The trim removed 4 bases at V and 0 bases at J, leaving 3 bases unmatched. Germline V CDR1 and CDR2: MNHEY, SMNVEV (reference sequence). This CDR3 spans 14 amino acids. CDR3 protein: CASSSTGSSYEQYF. CDR3 nucleotides: TGTGCCAGCAGTTCGACAGGGAGCTCCTACGAGCAGTACTTC.

The chain joins TRBV2 to TRBJ2-3, with TRBD1 matching 7 bases. The CDR3 extends over 16 amino acids. J lost 0 bases, V lost 8 bases, and 11 bases had no gene match. The germline V gene has CDR1 SNHLY and CDR2 FYNNEI. DNA for the CDR3: TGTGCCAGCGCCAAAAGCACAGGGGCTAGCACAGATACGCAGTATTTT. Amino acids: CASAKSTGASTDTQYF.

Only one count was recorded for this clone. The chain uses TRBV4-1 and TRBJ1-1; D perhaps matches TRBD1 (5 bases). Trimming removed 0 bases from V and 4 bases from J, with 18 bases in between. The CDR3 totals 17 residues. Per the germline V gene, CDR1 is MGHRA and CDR2 is YSYEKL. The CDR3 spells CASSQDQDQGWGTEAFF. The DNA for the CDR3 is TGCGCCAGCAGCCAAGATCAGGATCAGGGATGGGGCACTGAAGCTTTCTTT.

This chain uses TRBV5-1 with TRBJ1-5; perhaps TRBD1 as D (5 bases). V was trimmed by 0 bases and J by 6 bases, leaving 16 bases between them. This CDR3 contains 16 residues. From germline, CDR1 is SGHRS and CDR2 YFSETQ. DNA of the CDR3: TGCGCCAGCAGCTTGGGCCCCCCTGGGGGGGGTCAGCCCCAGCATTTT. Its translation: CASSLGPPGGGQPQHF.

The J gene is TRBJ2-3, the V gene TRBV7-2; 7 nucleotides align to TRBD1. CDR1 is SGHTA, CDR2 FQGNSA, per germline. With 2 bases clipped from V and 2 bases from J, the junction kept 10 bases outside the gene matches. CDR3 size: 17 residues. The CDR3 loop is CASSLSRQGGDTDTQYF. The DNA of the CDR3 is TGTGCCAGCAGCTTATCCCGACAGGGTGGGGACACAGATACGCAGTATTTT.

This chain connects TRBV7-9 to TRBJ2-2; D gene uncertain. The CDR3 loop spans 14 amino acids. Trimming pared 4 bases from V and 8 bases from J, leaving 14 bases between. Germline V gives CDR1 SEHNR, CDR2 FQNEAQ (reference sequence). CDR3 sequence reads: CASSSSLLPGELFF. The CDR3, as DNA: TGTGCCAGCAGCTCCTCCCTTCTGCCGGGGGAGCTGTTTTTT.

The V call is TRBV7-9, the J call TRBJ2-1; a weak D match, TRBD2 (5 bases). The CDR3 contains 16 residues. Germline CDR1 SEHNR, CDR2 FQNEAQ (reference sequence). Trimming took off 5 bases at V and 4 bases at J, with 18 bases between the two ends. CDR3 nucleotide sequence: TGTGCCAGCAGCACACGGACTCAAGGCGGGTACAATGAGCAGTTCTTC. Amino acids: CASSTRTQGGYNEQFF.

J is TRBJ2-3 and V is TRBV7-9; 9 nucleotides align to TRBD1. The V and J ends lost 3 bases and 4 bases, in that order; junction bases with no gene match: 5. The CDR3 has 15 residues. CDR1 is SEHNR and CDR2 is FQNEAQ in the germline V gene (reference sequence). This CDR3 is CASSFTGTGSDTQYF. CDR3 DNA sequence: TGTGCCAGCAGCTTTACCGGGACAGGGTCAGATACGCAGTATTTT. The full variable domain, completed using reference TRBV7-9 and TRBJ2-3, is DTGVSQNPRHKITKRGQNVTFRCDPISEHNRLYWYRQTLGQGPEFLTYFQNEAQLEKSRLLSDRFSAERPKGSFSTLEIQRTEQGDSAMYLCASSFTGTGSDTQYFGPGTRLTVL.

This clone was observed a handful of times. The chain recombines TRBV4-3 with TRBJ2-3, with 10 bases identical to TRBD2. Germline V lookup: CDR1 LGHNA, CDR2 YSLEER. The CDR3 is made up of 17 amino acids. V trimming: 0 bases; J trimming: 2 bases; junction bases outside the gene matches: 5. In DNA form, the CDR3 reads TGCGCCAGCAGCCAAGATTATAGCGGGGGGCCCACAGATACGCAGTATTTT. It codes for CASSQDYSGGPTDTQYF.

The chain recombines TRBV19 with TRBJ2-7; D unresolved. The V end was cut by 4 bases, the J end by 5 bases, with 21 bases between. The CDR3 loop spans 16 amino acids. Germline V gene lookup returns CDR1 LNHDA and CDR2 SQIVND (reference sequence). The CDR3 spells CASSKDRAPNPDEQYF. The CDR3 coding sequence is TGTGCCAGTAGTAAGGACCGGGCCCCGAACCCGGACGAGCAGTACTTC.

The chain uses TRBV12-5 and TRBJ2-7; unclear D gene. Looked up from germline, CDR1 is LGHNT and CDR2 is FRNRAP. This CDR3 contains 15 residues. V lost 4 bases and J 7 bases, leaving 20 bases between the germline ends. The CDR3 loop reads CASGSLGFLGGEQYF. CDR3 bases: TGTGCTAGTGGTTCCTTGGGGTTTCTCGGTGGAGAGCAGTACTTC.

This chain connects TRBV29-1 to TRBJ2-7; D call uncertain. The germline V gene encodes CDR1 SQVTM and CDR2 ANQGSEA. This CDR3 is built from 11 residues. V was shortened by 1 base and J by 4 bases, with 5 bases between the two germline ends. The CDR3: CSVEGYYEQYF. Written as DNA, the CDR3 is TGCAGCGTTGAAGGGTATTACGAGCAGTACTTC.